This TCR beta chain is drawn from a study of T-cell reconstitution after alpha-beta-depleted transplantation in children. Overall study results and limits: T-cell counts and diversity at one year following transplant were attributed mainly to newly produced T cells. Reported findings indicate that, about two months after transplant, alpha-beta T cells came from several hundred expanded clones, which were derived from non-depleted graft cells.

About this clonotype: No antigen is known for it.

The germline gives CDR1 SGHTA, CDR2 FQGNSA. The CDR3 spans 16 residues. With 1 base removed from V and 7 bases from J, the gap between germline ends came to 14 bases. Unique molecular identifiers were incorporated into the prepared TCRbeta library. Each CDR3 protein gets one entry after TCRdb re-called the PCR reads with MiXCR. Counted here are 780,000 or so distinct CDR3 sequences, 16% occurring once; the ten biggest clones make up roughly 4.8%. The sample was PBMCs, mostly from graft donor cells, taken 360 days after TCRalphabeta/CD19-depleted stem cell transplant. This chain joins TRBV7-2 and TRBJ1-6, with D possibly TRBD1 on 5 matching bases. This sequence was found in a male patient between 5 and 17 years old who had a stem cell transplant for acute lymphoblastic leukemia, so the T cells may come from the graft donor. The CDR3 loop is CASSLVWGGRNSPLHF. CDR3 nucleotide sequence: TGTGCCAGCAGCTTAGTATGGGGGGGAAGGAATTCACCCCTCCACTTT. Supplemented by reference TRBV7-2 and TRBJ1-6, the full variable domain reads GAGVSQSPSNKVTEKGKDVELRCDPISGHTALYWYRQSLGQGLEFLIYFQGNSAPDKSGLPSDRFSAERTGGSVSTLTIQRTQQEDSAVYLCASSLVWGGRNSPLHFGNGTRLTVT.